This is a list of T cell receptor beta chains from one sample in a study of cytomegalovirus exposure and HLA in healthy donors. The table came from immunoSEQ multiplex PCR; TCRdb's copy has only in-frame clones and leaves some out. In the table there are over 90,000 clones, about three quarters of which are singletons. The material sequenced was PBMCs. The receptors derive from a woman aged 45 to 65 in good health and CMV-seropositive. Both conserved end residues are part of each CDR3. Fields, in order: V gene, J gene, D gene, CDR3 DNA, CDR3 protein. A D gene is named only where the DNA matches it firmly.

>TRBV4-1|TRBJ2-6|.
TGCGCCAGCAGCCAACCCACATCTGGGGCCAACGTCCTGACTTTC
CASSQPTSGANVLTF
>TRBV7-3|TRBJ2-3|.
TGCGCCAGCAGCTTAGAACAGGTCTACGCAGATACGCAGTATTTT
CASSLEQVYADTQYF
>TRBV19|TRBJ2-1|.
TGTGCCAGTATCGGACAGAGCTCCTACAATGAGCAGTTCTTC
CASIGQSSYNEQFF
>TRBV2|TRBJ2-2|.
TGTGCCAGCACCAACTTGGGGGCAGGGACCGGGGAGCTGTTTTTT
CASTNLGAGTGELFF
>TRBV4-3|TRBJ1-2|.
TGCGCCAGCAGCCAAGACAGAGGCAGTTCCCGTGGCTACACCTTC
CASSQDRGSSRGYTF
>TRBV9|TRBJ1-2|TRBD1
TGTGCCAGCAGCGAAACTTCCCGGGACAGGGCTTATGGCTACACCTTC
CASSETSRDRAYGYTF
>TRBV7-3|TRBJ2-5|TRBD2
TGTGCCAGCAGCTTAGGGATAGCGGGTACAGAGACCCAGTACTTC
CASSLGIAGTETQYF
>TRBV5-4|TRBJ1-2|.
TGTGCCAGCAGCTGGGGGGGCAGGAACTATGGCTACACCTTC
CASSWGGRNYGYTF
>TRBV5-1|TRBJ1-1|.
TGCGCCAGCAGCTTACCGTCAGGGACAGAAGCTTTCTTT
CASSLPSGTEAFF
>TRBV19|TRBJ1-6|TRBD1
TGTGCCAGTAGTATAACAGGGGGGAATTCACCCCTCCACTTT
CASSITGGNSPLHF
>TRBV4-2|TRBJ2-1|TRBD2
TGTGCCAGCAGCCACAATAAGCGGGAGGGCTCCTACAATGAGCAGTTCTTC
CASSHNKREGSYNEQFF
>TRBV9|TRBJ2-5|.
TGTGCCAGCAGCGTATCTCTAGTCCAAGAGACCCAGTACTTC
CASSVSLVQETQYF
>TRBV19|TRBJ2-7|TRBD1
TGTGCCAGTACCCCGGGACAGGGCCTATACGAGCAGTACTTC
CASTPGQGLYEQYF
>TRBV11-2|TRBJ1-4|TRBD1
TGTGCCAGCAGCTTAGGGACAGGGAGCGAAAAACTGTTTTTT
CASSLGTGSEKLFF